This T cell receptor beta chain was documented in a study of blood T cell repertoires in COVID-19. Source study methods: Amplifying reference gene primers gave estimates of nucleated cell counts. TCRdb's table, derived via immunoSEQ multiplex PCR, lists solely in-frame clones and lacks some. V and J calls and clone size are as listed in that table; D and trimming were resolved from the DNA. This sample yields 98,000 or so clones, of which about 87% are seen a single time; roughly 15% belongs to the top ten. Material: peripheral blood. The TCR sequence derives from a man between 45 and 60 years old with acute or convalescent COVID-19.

The CDR3 bases are TGTGCCAGCTCGTCTAGCGGGAGAGTCGGGGAGCTGTTTTTT. Translating gives CASSSSGRVGELFF. V usage is TRBV7-9 and J usage is TRBJ2-2; TRBD2 matches 10 bases. The CDR3 spans 14 residues. Germline V gives CDR1 SEHNR, CDR2 FQNEAQ (reference sequence). With V trimmed by 8 bases and J by 7 bases, 7 bases remained unmatched.